This record covers a single T cell receptor beta chain. Its antigen is still unknown. V lost 0 bases to trimming and J lost 6 bases, with 10 bases between them. CDR1 and CDR2 from the germline V gene are DFQATT and SNEGSKA (reference sequence). The CDR3 contains 13 residues. The entry originates in a study of blood T cells in healthy people across ages. Drawn from each donor were 9 to 10 milliliters of peripheral blood. The authors ran a second PCR of about 6 to 11 cycles using a sample-barcoded 5' primer and a J-beta primer mix. Tagging of each cDNA molecule was performed by a template-switch adaptor with 12 random nucleotides. Each CDR3 protein gets one entry after TCRdb re-called the 5' RACE reads with MiXCR. The profile shows 1.5 million to 2 million distinct CDR3 sequences, around half of them singletons. Study findings and constraints: Any changes in expanded clonotypes were possibly confounded, as donor CMV status remained unknown. Across the age range, TCR beta diversity per million T cells fell in a roughly linear way.

This sequence was found in a woman aged 40-49 years in good health. Material for sequencing was blood. The chain recombines TRBV20-1 with TRBJ2-3; D gene uncertain. The CDR3 protein is CSARDGVTDTQYF. In DNA form, the CDR3 reads TGCAGTGCTAGAGATGGAGTTACTGATACGCAGTATTTT.